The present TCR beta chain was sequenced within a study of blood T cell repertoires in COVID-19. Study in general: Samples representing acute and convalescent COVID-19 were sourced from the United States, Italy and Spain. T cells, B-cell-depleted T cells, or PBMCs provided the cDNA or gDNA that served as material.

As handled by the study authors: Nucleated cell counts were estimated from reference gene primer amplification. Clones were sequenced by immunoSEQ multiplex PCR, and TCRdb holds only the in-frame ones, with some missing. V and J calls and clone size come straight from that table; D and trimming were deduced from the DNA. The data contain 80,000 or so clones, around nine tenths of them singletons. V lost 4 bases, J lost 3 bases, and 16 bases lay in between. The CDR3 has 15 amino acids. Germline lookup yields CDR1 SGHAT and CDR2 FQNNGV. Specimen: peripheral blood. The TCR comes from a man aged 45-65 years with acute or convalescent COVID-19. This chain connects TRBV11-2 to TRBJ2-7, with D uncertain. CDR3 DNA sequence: TGTGCCAGCAGCTCCCTCTCCGCGGTGGGCTACGAGCAGTACTTC. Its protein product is CASSSLSAVGYEQYF.